Listed here is a single TCR beta chain. Execution of the assay was at deep level. Generated by immunoSEQ multiplex PCR, the TCRdb table keeps only in-frame clones and is missing some. The data show some 1 million clones, about 75% seen once. The data belong to a study of shared clonotypes between healthy human individuals. This CDR3 is built from 15 residues. Per germline, CDR1 SGHRS and CDR2 YFSETQ. V dropped 4 bases and J dropped 4; count of bases not matched to a gene: 4. The rearrangement links TRBV5-1 to TRBJ2-2; 10 positions match TRBD1. The TCR was taken from a man younger than 35 in good health. Sequencing input: memory CD4+ T cells sorted from blood. Subset specified: CD45RA-negative fraction. The CDR3 DNA is TGCGCCAGCAGCCCAGGGGACAGGGGCACCGGGGAGCTGTTTTTT. Translated: CASSPGDRGTGELFF.